What follows describes a single TCR beta chain. The data were taken from a study of blood T cell repertoires in COVID-19. At the level of the study: Samples taken during acute and convalescent COVID-19 were collected in the United States, Italy and Spain. PBMCs, B-cell-depleted T cells, or T cells provided the cDNA or gDNA that made up the material.

The CDR3 contains 15 residues. CDR1 and CDR2 from the germline V gene are SGDLS and YYNGEE. With 4 bases clipped from V and 2 bases from J, the junction kept 8 bases outside the gene matches. Per the study methods: Quantification of nucleated cells was approximated via reference gene primer amplification. Repertoires were generated with immunoSEQ multiplex PCR, while TCRdb's copy carries only in-frame clones and drops some. Clone size and V and J calls were adopted from that table, with D and trimming inferred from the DNA. The sample includes 85,000 to 120,000 clones, 84% of them seen just once. This chain links TRBV9 with TRBJ1-2; 7 bases agree with TRBD1. The sample taken for sequencing was peripheral blood. The receptor was derived from a man between 35 and 55 years old with active or convalescent COVID-19. CDR3 sequence reads: CASSLPQTGNYGYTF. CDR3 nucleotide sequence: TGTGCCAGCAGCTTGCCCCAGACAGGGAACTATGGCTACACCTTC.